This T cell receptor beta chain is drawn from a study of identifying expanded T cells in peripheral blood. To note about this clone: Its antigen is unknown.

No infections or other immune events were documented during collection. TCRdb keeps only in-frame clones here, not all; method: immunoSEQ multiplex PCR. In the table there are over 85,000 clones, approximately 89% of which are singletons. General observations from the study: Clone count variance between roughly 2-week samples rose with total template count.

V was trimmed by 5 bases and J by 0 bases, leaving 16 bases between them. This CDR3 has 16 residues. Per the germline V gene, CDR1 is MNHEY and CDR2 is SMNVEV (reference sequence). This chain uses TRBV27 with TRBJ1-1, with a tentative D call TRBD1 (6 bases). Material for sequencing was blood. This clonotype was sampled from a person between 18 and 70 years old in good health. CDR3 in DNA: TGTGCCAGCAGTCCTCACGGACAGACCCTGAACACTGAAGCTTTCTTT. It yields the protein CASSPHGQTLNTEAFF.